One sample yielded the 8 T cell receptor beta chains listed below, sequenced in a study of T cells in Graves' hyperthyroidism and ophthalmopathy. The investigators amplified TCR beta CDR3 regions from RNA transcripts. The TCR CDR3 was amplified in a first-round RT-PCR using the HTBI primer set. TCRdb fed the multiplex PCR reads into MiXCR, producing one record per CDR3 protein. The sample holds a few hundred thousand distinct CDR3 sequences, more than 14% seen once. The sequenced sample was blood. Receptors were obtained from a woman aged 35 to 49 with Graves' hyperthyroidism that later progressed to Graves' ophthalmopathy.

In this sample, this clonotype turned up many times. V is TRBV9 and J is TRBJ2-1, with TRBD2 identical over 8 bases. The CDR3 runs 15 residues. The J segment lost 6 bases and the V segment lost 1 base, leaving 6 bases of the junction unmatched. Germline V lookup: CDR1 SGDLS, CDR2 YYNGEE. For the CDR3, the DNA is TGTGCCAGCAGCGTAACAGCGGGAGTCCCCAATGAGCAGTTCTTC. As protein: CASSVTAGVPNEQFF.

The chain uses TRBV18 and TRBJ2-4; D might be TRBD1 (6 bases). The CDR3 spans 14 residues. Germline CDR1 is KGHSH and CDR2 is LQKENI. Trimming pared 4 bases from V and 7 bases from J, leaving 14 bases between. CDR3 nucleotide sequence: TGTGCCAGCTCACAAGGACAGCGGATGAACATTCAGTACTTC. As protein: CASSQGQRMNIQYF. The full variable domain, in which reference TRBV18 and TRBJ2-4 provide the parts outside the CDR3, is NAGVMQNPRHLVRRRGQEARLRCSPMKGHSHVYWYRQLPEEGLKFMVYLQKENIIDESGMPKERFSAEFPKEGPSILRIQQVVRGDSAAYFCASSQGQRMNIQYFGAGTRLSVL.

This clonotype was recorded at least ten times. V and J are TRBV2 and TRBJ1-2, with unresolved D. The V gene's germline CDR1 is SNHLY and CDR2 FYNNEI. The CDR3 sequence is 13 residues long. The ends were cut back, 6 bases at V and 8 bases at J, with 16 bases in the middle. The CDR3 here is CASRILDTEGYTF. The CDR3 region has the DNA TGTGCCAGCAGAATTCTCGACACTGAAGGCTACACCTTC. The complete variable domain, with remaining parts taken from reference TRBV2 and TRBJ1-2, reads EPEVTQTPSHQVTQMGQEVILRCVPISNHLYFYWYRQILGQKVEFLVSFYNNEISEKSEIFDDQFSVERPDGSNFTLKIRSTKLEDSAMYFCASRILDTEGYTFGSGTRLTVV.

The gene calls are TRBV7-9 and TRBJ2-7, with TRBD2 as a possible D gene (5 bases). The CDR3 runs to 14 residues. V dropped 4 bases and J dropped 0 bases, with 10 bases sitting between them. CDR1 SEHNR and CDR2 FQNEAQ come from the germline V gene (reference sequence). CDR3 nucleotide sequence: TGTGCCAGCAGCTATAGCGAACTCTCCTACGAGCAGTACTTC. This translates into CASSYSELSYEQYF. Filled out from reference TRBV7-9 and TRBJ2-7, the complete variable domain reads DTGVSQNPRHKITKRGQNVTFRCDPISEHNRLYWYRQTLGQGPEFLTYFQNEAQLEKSRLLSDRFSAERPKGSFSTLEIQRTEQGDSAMYLCASSYSELSYEQYFGPGTRLTVT.

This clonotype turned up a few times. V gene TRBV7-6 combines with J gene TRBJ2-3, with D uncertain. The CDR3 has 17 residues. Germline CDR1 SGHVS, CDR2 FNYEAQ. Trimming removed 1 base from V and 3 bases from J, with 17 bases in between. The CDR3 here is CASSLEVAVGFTDTQYF. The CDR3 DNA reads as TGTGCCAGCAGCTTAGAAGTCGCGGTAGGATTTACAGATACGCAGTATTTT.

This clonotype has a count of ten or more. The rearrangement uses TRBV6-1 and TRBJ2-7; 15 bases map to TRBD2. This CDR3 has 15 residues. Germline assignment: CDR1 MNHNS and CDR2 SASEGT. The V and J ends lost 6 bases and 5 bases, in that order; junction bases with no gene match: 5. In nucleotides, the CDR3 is TGTGCCAGCAGACCCGGGACTAGCGGGAGGAACGAGCAGTACTTC. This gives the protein CASRPGTSGRNEQYF.

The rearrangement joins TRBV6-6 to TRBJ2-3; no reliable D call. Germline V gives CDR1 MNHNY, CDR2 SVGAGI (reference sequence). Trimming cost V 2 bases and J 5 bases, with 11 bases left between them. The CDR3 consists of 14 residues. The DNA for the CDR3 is TGTGCCAGCAGTTACCATAGTCCGATAGATACGCAGTATTTT. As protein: CASSYHSPIDTQYF.

The CDR3 sequence is CASSYSKSPGTTQYF. The CDR3 DNA follows: TGTGCCAGCAGTTACTCGAAGTCGCCAGGGACTACCCAGTACTTC. V gene TRBV6-9 combines with J gene TRBJ2-5; a weak D match, TRBD2 (6 bases). The CDR3 spans 15 residues. CDR1 and CDR2 (germline): MNHGY, SVAAGI. V dropped 3 bases and J dropped 8 bases, with 19 bases sitting between them.